The present T cell receptor (beta chain) was sequenced within a study of shared clonotypes between healthy human individuals. Per the germline V gene, CDR1 is LNHDA and CDR2 is SQIVND (reference sequence). This CDR3 is 15 amino acids long. Trimming shortened V by 10 bases and J by 4 bases, and 20 bases separated the two germline ends. General study findings and limits: Sharing of clonotypes among donors was expected to vary with sequencing depth.

Points on this clone: The antigen remains unidentified.

Measured with immunoSEQ multiplex PCR; TCRdb has only the in-frame clones, and not every one. The sample has roughly 2.5 million clones; approximately 94% are singletons. The sequence came from a man aged 18 to 30 in good health. This chain links TRBV19 with TRBJ1-3, with D tentatively TRBD1 (5 bases). Sequenced sample: naive CD4+ T cells sorted from blood. Subset here: CD45RA+ positively selected. The CDR3 protein is CATSYGGTYGNTIYF. In nucleotides, the CDR3 is TGTGCCACCAGCTATGGGGGAACGTACGGAAACACCATATATTTT.